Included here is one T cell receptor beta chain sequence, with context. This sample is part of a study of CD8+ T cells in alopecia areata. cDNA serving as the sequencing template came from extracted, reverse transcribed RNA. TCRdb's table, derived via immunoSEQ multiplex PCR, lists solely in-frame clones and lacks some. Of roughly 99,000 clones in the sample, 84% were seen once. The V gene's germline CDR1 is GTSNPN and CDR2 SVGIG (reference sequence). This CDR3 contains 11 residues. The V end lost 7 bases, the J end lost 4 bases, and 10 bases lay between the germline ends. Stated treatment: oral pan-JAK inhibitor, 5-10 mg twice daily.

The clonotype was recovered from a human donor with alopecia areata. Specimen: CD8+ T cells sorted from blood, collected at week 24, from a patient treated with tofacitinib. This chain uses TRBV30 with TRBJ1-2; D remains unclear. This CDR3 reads CASYDLYGYTF. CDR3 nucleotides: TGTGCCTCCTACGACCTCTATGGCTACACCTTC.